This T cell receptor beta chain was captured in a study of blood T cell repertoires in COVID-19. This CDR3 region has 15 residues. Germline CDR1 SGHDT, CDR2 YYEEEE. With V trimmed by 2 bases and J by 10 bases, 11 bases remained unmatched. Sequencing used immunoSEQ multiplex PCR; TCRdb keeps in-frame clones, though not all of them. In the table there are about 530,000 clones, 85% to 90% of which are singletons. Source material: peripheral blood. The chain uses TRBV5-6 and TRBJ1-4; 7 nucleotides align to TRBD1. This receptor was identified in a woman between 50 and 59 years old with COVID-19, enrolled during active disease. The CDR3 DNA is TGTGCCAGCAGCTTCTCCGGGACAGCGCCGGGAAAACTGTTTTTT. Protein product: CASSFSGTAPGKLFF.